The next 29 T cell receptor beta chains were all read from a single sample in a study of breast tumors, draining lymph nodes, adjacent tissues. MiXCR, applied by TCRdb to the multiplex PCR reads, yields one record per CDR3 protein. The repertoire holds 190,000 or so distinct CDR3 sequences, with approximately 31% as singletons. Breast cancer patients provided tissue from their axillary draining lymph nodes. The sample taken for sequencing was axillary lymph node tissue. The receptors originated from a female donor with breast cancer. Some clones in this sample may be carry-over from other donors' samples.

As to this clonotype: The CDR3 does not end in the conserved phenylalanine or tryptophan, so this is likely a read error. The V and J genes are TRBV14 and TRBJ1-2, with 7 bases aligning to TRBD1. CDR1 is SGHDN and CDR2 is FVKESK in the germline V gene. The CDR3 consists of 14 residues. The CDR3 DNA follows: TGTGCCAACAGCCTAGCCGGGACAGCATATGGCTACACCTCC. Translation gives CANSLAGTAYGYTS.

Points on this clonotype: This may arise from a read error, as a much more abundant clone is one base away. The V and J genes are TRBV20-1 and TRBJ2-7; TRBD1 agrees at 9 bases. V was clipped by 0 bases and J by 6 bases; unmatched bases: 6. The CDR3 is made up of 14 amino acids. CDR1 is DFQATT and CDR2 is SNEGSKA in the germline V gene (reference sequence). The CDR3 protein is CSARDYRGRSEQYF. DNA for the CDR3: TGCAGTGCTAGAGATTACAGGGGGCGGTCCGAGCAGTACTTC.

This clonotype was counted many times. The chain combines TRBV7-6 with TRBJ2-1, with a weak D call TRBD2 (6 bases). This CDR3 contains 14 residues. In germline, CDR1 is SGHVS, CDR2 FNYEAQ. The V end was cut by 3 bases, the J end by 8 bases, with 14 bases between. The CDR3 DNA reads as TGTGCCAGCAGCTTTGCCCCGGAGGGCGATGAGCAGTTCTTC. Translation gives CASSFAPEGDEQFF.

Worth noting for this clonotype: This is likely a read error, given that the CDR3 carries no conserved phenylalanine or tryptophan at its end. CDR3 protein: CSATGTRLDYGYTS. The CDR3 nucleotides read TGCAGTGCAACCGGGACACGCCTTGACTATGGCTACACCTCC. This chain uses TRBV20-1 with TRBJ1-2; D possibly corresponds to TRBD1 (6 bases). Germline-derived CDR1 and CDR2 are DFQATT and SNEGSKA (reference sequence). V lost 6 bases and J 3 bases, leaving 17 bases between the germline ends. The CDR3 sequence is 14 residues long.

This clonotype was counted many times. This sequence joins TRBV6-1 and TRBJ2-3; 14 positions match TRBD2. V was clipped by 6 bases and J by 5 bases; unmatched bases: 7. The CDR3 has 16 residues. Germline-derived CDR1 and CDR2 are MNHNS and SASEGT. The DNA for the CDR3 is TGTGCCAGCAGGGGACTAGCGGGAGCCCCGGTAGATACGCAGTATTTT. Amino acid sequence: CASRGLAGAPVDTQYF.

This clonotype has a count of ten or more. The chain couples TRBV18 to TRBJ2-7; D is uncertain. The CDR3 runs to 13 residues. Germline CDR1 and CDR2: KGHSH and LQKENI. Trimming removed 1 base from V and 4 bases from J, with 8 bases in between. The CDR3 DNA reads as TGTGCCAGCTCACCACTCGAGAGGTACGAGCAGTACTTC. Translating it yields CASSPLERYEQYF.

A remark on this clonotype: The junction departs from germline at one end; a sequencing error may be responsible. V usage is TRBV6-4 and J usage is TRBJ2-2, with D tentatively TRBD2 (6 bases). This CDR3 region has 16 residues. Germline-derived CDR1 and CDR2 are MRHNA and SNTAGT. The CDR3 here is CASSATRNSGTEELSF. CDR3 in DNA: TGTGCCAGCAGTGCCACCCGGAATAGCGGAACCGAGGAGCTGTCTTTT.

The genes are TRBV6-4 and TRBJ2-7; TRBD2 agrees at 7 bases. Looked up from germline, CDR1 is MRHNA and CDR2 is SNTAGT. The CDR3 is 15 residues long. The J segment lost 7 bases and the V segment lost 6 bases, leaving 15 bases of the junction unmatched. The CDR3 spells CASSLLAGAVSEQYF. CDR3 in DNA: TGTGCCAGCAGCCTCCTGGCGGGAGCGGTGAGTGAGCAGTACTTC.

In its sample, this clonotype was seen many times. V is TRBV7-9 and J is TRBJ1-2, with D possibly being TRBD1 (5 bases). The germline CDR1 and CDR2 sequences are SEHNR and FQNEAQ (reference sequence). CDR3 size: 15 residues. Trimming pared 7 bases from V and 7 bases from J, leaving 22 bases between. The CDR3 reads CASNHGADGGSGYTF. The CDR3 DNA sequence: TGTGCCAGCAACCATGGGGCGGACGGTGGTAGTGGCTACACCTTC.

In its sample, this clonotype was seen once. Since a much larger clone is just one base distant, this may be a read error. The chain is built from TRBV11-2 and TRBJ2-7; D could derive from TRBD1 or TRBD2 (5 bases each). The germline CDR1 and CDR2 sequences are SGHAT and FQNNGV. This CDR3 has 15 residues. V was cut by 1 base and J by 6 bases, with 16 bases left in between. CDR3 region: CASSLGRDLGCEQYF. In nucleotides, the CDR3 is TGTGCCAGCAGCTTAGGCCGGGACCTAGGCTGCGAGCAGTACTTC.

This clonotype was detected many times. The chain joins TRBV7-2 to TRBJ2-3; D may be TRBD2 (7 bases). The CDR3 sequence is 15 residues long. CDR1 and CDR2 from the germline V gene are SGHTA and FQGNSA. The germline V and J ends were trimmed by 4 bases and 5 bases, with 16 bases remaining between them. The CDR3 region is CASSSGGAQGDTQYF. The DNA for the CDR3 is TGTGCCAGCAGCTCTGGGGGGGCCCAGGGAGATACGCAGTATTTT.

Comment on this clonotype: As the CDR3 is not closed by the conserved phenylalanine or tryptophan, this likely results from a read error. The limits of the CDR3 on the DNA are not certain, so only TCRdb's listed CDR3 is given. CDR3: CASTPAGVHTFGS. This chain connects TRBV7-9 to TRBJ2-5; the table's D call, TRBD1, was not checked against the DNA. The CDR3 adds up to 13 amino acids, both ends counted. Germline assignment: CDR1 SEHNR and CDR2 FQNEAQ (reference sequence).

The table lists this clonotype with many counts. J is TRBJ2-2 and V is TRBV2; 7 positions agree with TRBD1. This CDR3 has 15 residues. Germline V gene sequence: CDR1 SNHLY, CDR2 FYNNEI. V trimming: 6 bases; J trimming: 1 base; junction bases outside the gene matches: 5. CDR3 DNA sequence: TGTGCCAGCAGGGCCTACAGGGGGAACACCGGGGAGCTGTTTTTT. Translating it yields CASRAYRGNTGELFF.

This clonotype was recorded at least ten times. Since a much larger clone is just one base distant, this may be a read error. The genes are TRBV7-2 and TRBJ2-5; D possibly corresponds to TRBD2 (6 bases). Per the germline V gene, CDR1 is SGHTA and CDR2 is FQGNSA. This CDR3 has 15 residues. DNA of the CDR3: TGTGCCAGCAGCTTAGCCCCGGGGGAGGAAGAGACCCAGCACTTC. Protein product: CASSLAPGEEETQHF.

This sequence joins TRBV30 and TRBJ2-1; 9 bases map to TRBD2. Unmatched junction bases numbered 9, after V lost 0 bases and J lost 3 bases. The CDR3 extends over 17 amino acids. The germline V gene has CDR1 GTSNPN and CDR2 SVGIG (reference sequence). CDR3 coding DNA: TGTGCCTGGAGTGTACCGAGAGCGGGAGGCTTCTACAATGAGCAGTTCTTC. It codes for CAWSVPRAGGFYNEQFF. Drawing the rest from reference TRBV30 and TRBJ2-1, the complete variable domain is SQTIHQWPATLVQPVGSPLSLECTVEGTSNPNLYWYRQAAGRGLQLLFYSVGIGQISSEVPQNLSASRPQDRQFILSSKKLLLSDSGFYLCAWSVPRAGGFYNEQFFGPGTRLTVL.

This clonotype was picked up many times. Written as DNA, the CDR3 is TGTGCCACCTCAGATAGCGGGAGGGCGAGGGATGAGCAGTTCTTC. Encoded protein: CATSDSGRARDEQFF. The V and J genes are TRBV24-1 and TRBJ2-1; 11 bases map to TRBD2. Germline lookup yields CDR1 KGHDR and CDR2 SFDVKD. The trim removed 9 bases at V and 8 bases at J, leaving 11 bases unmatched. This CDR3 region has 15 residues.

Points on this clonotype: This CDR3 is missing its conserved last phenylalanine or tryptophan, likely due to a read error. It is unclear where the CDR3 begins or ends on the DNA, so no DNA is shown, and the CDR3 is as TCRdb lists it. The rearrangement links TRBV20-1 to TRBJ2-5. The CDR3 sequence runs 11 residues, both termini included. Germline loops: CDR1 DFQATT, CDR2 SNEGSKA (reference sequence). The CDR3 spells CSARVQETQSC.

Notes on this clonotype: Possible read error: a much larger clone is one base away. V is TRBV13 and J is TRBJ1-4; 7 bases fit TRBD1. The CDR3 is made up of 16 amino acids. Germline values: CDR1 PRHDT, CDR2 FYEKMQ (reference sequence). CDR3 nucleotides: TGCGCCGGCAGCTTGGATTTCTGGGACAGTAATGAAAGACTGTTTTTT. It codes for CAGSLDFWDSNERLFF.

This clonotype was detected many times. The chain employs TRBV30 and TRBJ1-3; D is unresolved. Germline CDR1 reads GTSNPN; CDR2 reads SVGIG (reference sequence). The CDR3 has 16 residues. The V end lost 1 base, the J end lost 7 bases, and 20 bases lay between the germline ends. The CDR3, as DNA: TGTGCCTGGAGTGGGGAGTGGAGGTATCGAGGTAACACCATATATTTT. Protein: CAWSGEWRYRGNTIYF.

On this clonotype: It may be a read error: a sequence one base away is much more abundant. J is TRBJ2-2 and V is TRBV30; D not certain. Trimming stripped 0 bases from V and 2 bases from J, with 10 bases between. Germline V CDR1 and CDR2: GTSNPN, SVGIG (reference sequence). The CDR3 consists of 15 residues. The CDR3 region has the DNA TGTGCCTGGAGTGTACTGGAAGTCAACACCGGGGAGCTGTTTTTT. Translation: CAWSVLEVNTGELFF.

This clonotype showed up just once. The CDR3: CASKSTSGNYNEQFF. The DNA of the CDR3 is TGTGCCAGCAAGTCAACTAGCGGGAATTACAATGAGCAGTTCTTC. V is TRBV25-1 and J is TRBJ2-1; 10 nucleotides line up with TRBD2. Germline values: CDR1 MGHDK, CDR2 SYGVNS. J lost 4 bases, V lost 7 bases, and 7 bases had no gene match. This CDR3 has 15 amino acids.

This clonotype came up many times. This chain uses TRBV19 with TRBJ1-5; perhaps TRBD1 as D (6 bases). Germline-derived CDR1 and CDR2 are LNHDA and SQIVND (reference sequence). V was trimmed by 8 bases and J by 12 bases, leaving 14 bases between them. The CDR3 contains 11 residues. CDR3 DNA: TGTGCCAGTGTCGGGGGGGCGCGCCAGCATTTT. It specifies CASVGGARQHF.

With respect to this clonotype: A much larger clone differs from this one at a single base, so this may be a read error. The CDR3 carries no conserved terminal phenylalanine or tryptophan, so it likely arises from a read error. The rearrangement links TRBV13 to TRBJ2-5; D possibly corresponds to TRBD2 (7 bases). CDR3 size: 18 residues. Trimming took off 3 bases at V and 3 bases at J, with 23 bases between the two ends. CDR1 PRHDT and CDR2 FYEKMQ come from the germline V gene (reference sequence). CDR3 loop: CASSLLVGGLTTEETQYL. The DNA of the CDR3 is TGTGCCAGCAGCTTGCTGGTGGGGGGGCTTACAACTGAAGAGACCCAGTACCTC.

With regard to this clonotype: The conserved phenylalanine or tryptophan is not found at the CDR3 terminus, so this likely reflects a read error. J is TRBJ1-5 and V is TRBV16; D is uncertain. Germline-derived CDR1 and CDR2 are KGHSY and FQNENV. Trimming took off 3 bases at V and 3 bases at J, with 12 bases between the two ends. The CDR3 totals 15 residues. CDR3 loop: CASSQSQSFNQPQHL. CDR3 sequence (DNA): TGTGCCAGCAGCCAGTCGCAGTCCTTCAATCAGCCCCAGCATCTT.

This clonotype was recorded at least ten times. The J gene is TRBJ2-5, the V gene TRBV19; weak D call: TRBD2 (6 bases). The length of the CDR3 is 15 residues. V dropped 3 bases and J dropped 4 bases, with 15 bases sitting between them. Per the germline V gene, CDR1 is LNHDA and CDR2 is SQIVND (reference sequence). CDR3 nucleotide sequence: TGTGCCAGTAGTATGAGTTGGGACTCCAGAGAGACCCAGTACTTC. It translates to CASSMSWDSRETQYF.

In this sample, this clonotype turned up a few times. This chain connects TRBV20-1 to TRBJ2-7; tentative D call: TRBD1 (5 bases). Germline V gene sequence: CDR1 DFQATT, CDR2 SNEGSKA (reference sequence). The V end was cut by 0 bases, the J end by 2 bases, with 11 bases between. There are 14 residues in the CDR3. CDR3 DNA: TGCAGTGCTAGAGATGCTGGCAGGGCCTACGAGCAGTACGTC. It translates to CSARDAGRAYEQYV.

This clonotype has a count of ten or more. The V gene is TRBV6-6, the J gene TRBJ2-1; D may correspond to TRBD1 or TRBD2 (6 bases each). The V end lost 7 bases, the J end lost 3 bases, and 13 bases lay between the germline ends. Germline-derived CDR1 and CDR2 are MNHNY and SVGAGI (reference sequence). The CDR3 has 14 amino acids. CDR3 coding DNA: TGTGCCAGCACAGGAGGGGGAGGCTACAATGAGCAGTTCTTC. Translation gives CASTGGGGYNEQFF.

This clonotype has at least ten counts. The chain recombines TRBV19 with TRBJ1-5; 11 bases map to TRBD1. This CDR3 is built from 16 residues. CDR1 and CDR2 (germline): LNHDA, SQIVND (reference sequence). J was trimmed by 7 bases and V by 2 bases; bases with no gene match: 7. The CDR3 region has the DNA TGTGCCAGTAGTATATGGGGGACAGGGGGTAACCAGCCCCAGCATTTT. Translated, it gives CASSIWGTGGNQPQHF. Looking up the rest from reference TRBV19 and TRBJ1-5 gives the full variable domain: DGGITQSPKYLFRKEGQNVTLSCEQNLNHDAMYWYRQDPGQGLRLIYYSQIVNDFQKGDIAEGYSVSREKKESFPLTVTSAQKNPTAFYLCASSIWGTGGNQPQHFGDGTRLSIL.

CDR3 DNA sequence: TGTGCCAGCAGGGGACAGGGGATGCCTCCAGTCCAGTTCTTC. Translated: CASRGQGMPPVQFF. The chain uses TRBV2 and TRBJ2-1, with 10 bases identical to TRBD1. After removal of 6 bases from V and 13 bases from J, the junction contained 12 bases not matched to a gene. This CDR3 is built from 14 residues. Germline lookup yields CDR1 SNHLY and CDR2 FYNNEI.